This is a list of T cell receptor beta chains from one sample in a study of patients and donors after allogeneic stem cell transplantation. TCRdb reanalysed the RT-PCR reads using MiXCR and keeps one entry per CDR3 protein. The data hold fewer than 250,000 distinct CDR3 sequences, with 12% to 15% observed a single time. The material sequenced was blood, either unsorted or a sorted T cell fraction (not recorded which). These receptors all come from a human donor who was either an allogeneic HSCT recipient or a stem cell or donor lymphocyte infusion donor (not recorded which). It is not recorded whose cells these are; they may come from a transplant donor. The CDR3 runs from the conserved cysteine through the conserved F or W. Fields, in order: CDR3 protein, CDR3 DNA, V gene, J gene, D gene, clone size. A D gene is named only where the DNA matches it firmly. The listing skips clone size in some rows; elsewhere it reads once, few, many or a size class.

CDR3aa: CATSRVGMARTQYF
CDR3nt: TGTGCCACCAGCAGAGTGGGTATGGCTCGTACGCAGTATTTT
v_gene: TRBV15
j_gene: TRBJ2-3
d_gene: .
abundance: .

CDR3aa: CASSYGGGAVRDTQYF
CDR3nt: TGTGCCAGCAGTTACGGCGGGGGGGCTGTCAGAGATACGCAGTATTTT
v_gene: TRBV6-5
j_gene: TRBJ2-3
d_gene: TRBD2
abundance: .

CDR3aa: CASSETTSGGTDTQYF
CDR3nt: TGTGCCAGCAGTGAGACGACTAGCGGGGGAACAGATACGCAGTATTTT
v_gene: TRBV6-4
j_gene: TRBJ2-3
d_gene: TRBD2
abundance: .

CDR3aa: CASSLGTSGRYNEQFF
CDR3nt: TGTGCCAGCAGCTTAGGGACCAGCGGGAGGTACAATGAGCAGTTCTTC
v_gene: TRBV11-1
j_gene: TRBJ2-1
d_gene: TRBD2
abundance: few

CDR3aa: CAITPAGAYNEQFF
CDR3nt: TGTGCCATCACTCCCGCGGGGGCCTACAATGAGCAGTTCTTC
v_gene: TRBV10-3
j_gene: TRBJ2-1
d_gene: TRBD2
abundance: many

CDR3aa: CAWSPGTNIGYTF
CDR3nt: TGTGCCTGGAGTCCCGGGACAAACATTGGCTACACCTTC
v_gene: TRBV30
j_gene: TRBJ1-2
d_gene: .
abundance: .

CDR3aa: CASSPASGNTIYF
CDR3nt: TGTGCCAGCAGCCCAGCCTCTGGAAACACCATATATTTT
v_gene: TRBV9
j_gene: TRBJ1-3
d_gene: .
abundance: many

CDR3aa: CASSSIRRRGSNEQFF
CDR3nt: TGTGCCAGCAGCTCCATCAGGCGACGGGGGTCGAATGAGCAGTTCTTC
v_gene: TRBV11-2
j_gene: TRBJ2-1
d_gene: .
abundance: few

CDR3aa: CCLTRRGGAEAFF
CDR3nt: TGTTGCTTGACCCGACGGGGTGGCGCTGAAGCTTTCTTT
v_gene: TRBV30
j_gene: TRBJ1-1
d_gene: .
abundance: few

CDR3aa: CASTPGQGAVQPQHF
CDR3nt: TGTGCCAGCACCCCGGGACAGGGGGCTGTTCAGCCCCAGCATTTT
v_gene: TRBV28
j_gene: TRBJ1-5
d_gene: TRBD1
abundance: many

CDR3aa: CACGRGEANYGYTF
CDR3nt: TGTGCCTGCGGAAGGGGTGAAGCTAACTATGGCTACACCTTC
v_gene: TRBV30
j_gene: TRBJ1-2
d_gene: .
abundance: .

CDR3aa: CASSAGGLQPQHF
CDR3nt: TGTGCCAGCAGTGCTGGGGGGCTTCAGCCCCAGCATTTT
v_gene: TRBV6-1
j_gene: TRBJ1-5
d_gene: .
abundance: few

CDR3aa: CASSLIFGTVNTGELFF
CDR3nt: TGCGCCAGCAGCTTGATTTTCGGGACAGTGAACACCGGGGAGCTGTTTTTT
v_gene: TRBV5-1
j_gene: TRBJ2-2
d_gene: TRBD1
abundance: few

CDR3aa: CASSRGGGSHQETQYF
CDR3nt: TGTGCCAGCAGCCGAGGGGGAGGTTCCCATCAAGAGACCCAGTACTTC
v_gene: TRBV7-2
j_gene: TRBJ2-5
d_gene: .
abundance: .

CDR3aa: CASSETRGFYGYTF
CDR3nt: TGTGCCAGCAGTGAGACACGAGGCTTCTATGGCTACACCTTC
v_gene: TRBV2
j_gene: TRBJ1-2
d_gene: .
abundance: .

CDR3aa: CASSDRDRVHGYTF
CDR3nt: TGTGCCAGCAGCGACCGGGACAGGGTGCATGGCTACACCTTC
v_gene: TRBV3-1
j_gene: TRBJ1-2
d_gene: TRBD1
abundance: .

CDR3aa: CASTPGQATDTQYF
CDR3nt: TGCGCCAGCACTCCGGGACAGGCCACAGATACGCAGTATTTT
v_gene: TRBV5-1
j_gene: TRBJ2-3
d_gene: TRBD1
abundance: many

CDR3aa: CASSDWTGKGYEQYF
CDR3nt: TGTGCCAGCTCGGATTGGACAGGGAAGGGCTACGAGCAGTACTTC
v_gene: TRBV18
j_gene: TRBJ2-7
d_gene: TRBD1
abundance: few

CDR3aa: CASSTPYYGYTF
CDR3nt: TGTGCCAGTAGTACCCCTTACTATGGCTACACCTTC
v_gene: TRBV19
j_gene: TRBJ1-2
d_gene: .
abundance: few

CDR3aa: CASSASGGSTEAFF
CDR3nt: TGTGCCAGCAGCGCTTCGGGGGGGAGCACTGAAGCTTTCTTT
v_gene: TRBV7-8
j_gene: TRBJ1-1
d_gene: .
abundance: .

CDR3aa: CASSAQVTDTQYF
CDR3nt: TGTGCCAGTAGTGCCCAGGTCACAGATACGCAGTATTTT
v_gene: TRBV19
j_gene: TRBJ2-3
d_gene: .
abundance: .

CDR3aa: CASGDRGRDYGYTF
CDR3nt: TGTGCCAGCGGGGACAGGGGGCGCGACTATGGCTACACCTTC
v_gene: TRBV3-1
j_gene: TRBJ1-2
d_gene: TRBD1
abundance: .

CDR3aa: CASSSHRGAYEQYF
CDR3nt: TGTGCCAGCAGTTCCCACCGGGGGGCCTACGAGCAGTACTTC
v_gene: TRBV6-5
j_gene: TRBJ2-7
d_gene: TRBD2
abundance: few

CDR3aa: CASSMDRGDGYTF
CDR3nt: TGTGCCAGCAGCATGGACAGGGGAGACGGCTACACCTTC
v_gene: TRBV5-4
j_gene: TRBJ1-2
d_gene: TRBD1
abundance: many

CDR3aa: CASSTGVDTQYF
CDR3nt: TGTGCCAGCAGTACAGGGGTAGATACGCAGTATTTT
v_gene: TRBV6-6
j_gene: TRBJ2-3
d_gene: TRBD1
abundance: .

CDR3aa: CASSSSTSGRSNEQFF
CDR3nt: TGTGCCAGCAGCTCCTCGACTAGCGGGAGGAGTAATGAGCAGTTCTTC
v_gene: TRBV7-3
j_gene: TRBJ2-1
d_gene: TRBD2
abundance: .

CDR3aa: CAWSVSDTQYF
CDR3nt: TGTGCCTGGAGCGTATCAGATACGCAGTATTTT
v_gene: TRBV30
j_gene: TRBJ2-3
d_gene: .
abundance: few

CDR3aa: CASSRAGTLTYEQYF
CDR3nt: TGTGCCAGCAGCCGAGCCGGGACTCTTACCTACGAGCAGTACTTC
v_gene: TRBV14
j_gene: TRBJ2-7
d_gene: .
abundance: many

CDR3aa: CAWSPIDTEAFF
CDR3nt: TGTGCCTGGAGTCCCATTGACACTGAAGCTTTCTTT
v_gene: TRBV30
j_gene: TRBJ1-1
d_gene: .
abundance: few

CDR3aa: CASSVGDSFNQPQHF
CDR3nt: TGTGCCAGCAGCGTCGGGGACAGCTTCAATCAGCCCCAGCATTTT
v_gene: TRBV12-3/TRBV12-4
j_gene: TRBJ1-5
d_gene: TRBD1
abundance: many

CDR3aa: CAWGGQGGNTGELFF
CDR3nt: TGTGCCTGGGGGGGACAGGGCGGAAACACCGGGGAGCTGTTTTTT
v_gene: TRBV30
j_gene: TRBJ2-2
d_gene: TRBD1
abundance: few

CDR3aa: CASSQGRLNTEAFF
CDR3nt: TGTGCCAGCAGTCAGGGACGTCTGAACACTGAAGCTTTCTTT
v_gene: TRBV6-1
j_gene: TRBJ1-1
d_gene: .
abundance: few

CDR3aa: CASSSGKNTEAFF
CDR3nt: TGTGCCAGCAGCTCTGGGAAGAACACTGAAGCTTTCTTT
v_gene: TRBV5-4
j_gene: TRBJ1-1
d_gene: .
abundance: few